The clone carrying this TCR beta chain was seen a few times. Its antigen is currently unknown. The V segment lost 6 bases and the J segment 1 base; nucleotides outside the gene matches: 6. Germline CDR1 reads MNHEY; CDR2 reads SVGAGI. This CDR3 comprises 15 residues. Using immunoSEQ multiplex PCR, the repertoire was profiled, and TCRdb retains in-frame clones only, with some absent. The sample has around 6,100 clones, roughly 80% seen once. The record originates from a study of T cell clones after liver transplantation. Study information: A pre-transplant mixed lymphocyte reaction with TCRbeta sequencing defined graft-donor-reactive clones followed in post-transplant blood. Graft-donor-reactive sequences were compared with third-party-reactive TCRbeta sequences from pre-transplant mixed lymphocyte reactions. Findings of the study overall: Conclusions were preliminary, with small, heterogeneous patient groups.

The sequence was collected from a human donor who received a liver transplant. Here the sequenced sample was CD8+ T cells from blood, taken before liver transplant. J is TRBJ2-3 and V is TRBV6-5, with 8 bases lining up with TRBD2. The CDR3 DNA follows: TGTGCCAGCAGGGACGGACTAGCCGGCACAGATACGCAGTATTTT. It encodes CASRDGLAGTDTQYF.